This T cell receptor (beta chain) comes out of a study of spatial heterogeneity in lung cancer. Findings and limits, study-wide: Tumor mutation counts were tracked by expanded intratumoral alpha and beta TCR counts.

This CDR3 contains 13 residues. V lost 5 bases and J 4 bases, leaving 11 bases between the germline ends. Germline V gives CDR1 LNHNV, CDR2 YYDKDF (reference sequence). This clonotype was detected many times. Its antigen is currently unknown. MiXCR, run by TCRdb on the 5' RACE reads, gives a single entry per CDR3 protein. The sample holds about 27,000 distinct CDR3 sequences, 7.1% seen once. Time point reported: sample taken at primary tumor resection. The sequence came from a male donor with early-stage non-small cell lung cancer. The V gene is TRBV15, the J gene TRBJ1-2; D is perhaps TRBD1 (6 bases). Source: lung tumor tissue, taken at surgery. CDR3 sequence: CATSPDSRYGYTF. The DNA for the CDR3 is TGTGCCACCAGCCCGGACAGTCGCTATGGCTACACCTTC.